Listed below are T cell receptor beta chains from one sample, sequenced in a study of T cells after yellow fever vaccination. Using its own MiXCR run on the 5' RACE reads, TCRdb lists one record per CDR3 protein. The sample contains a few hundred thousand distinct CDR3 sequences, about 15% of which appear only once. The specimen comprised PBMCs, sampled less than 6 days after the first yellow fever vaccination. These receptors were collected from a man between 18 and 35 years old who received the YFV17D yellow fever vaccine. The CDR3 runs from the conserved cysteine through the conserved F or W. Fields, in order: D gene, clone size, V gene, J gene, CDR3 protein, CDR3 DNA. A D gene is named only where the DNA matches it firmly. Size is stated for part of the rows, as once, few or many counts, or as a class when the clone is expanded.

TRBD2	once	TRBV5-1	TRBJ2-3	CASSFVPSGGATDTQYF	TGCGCCAGCAGCTTCGTGCCTAGCGGGGGGGCCACAGATACGCAGTATTTT
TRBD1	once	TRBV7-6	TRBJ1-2	CASSLGTGPYGYTF	TGTGCCAGCAGCTTAGGGACAGGACCCTATGGCTACACCTTC
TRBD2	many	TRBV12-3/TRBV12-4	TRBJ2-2	CAAPAGSTGELFF	TGTGCCGCCCCAGCGGGGTCCACCGGGGAGCTGTTTTTT
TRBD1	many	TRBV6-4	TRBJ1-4	CASSDSWTGWSATNEKLFF	TGTGCCAGCAGTGACTCTTGGACAGGGTGGTCCGCAACTAATGAAAAACTGTTTTTT
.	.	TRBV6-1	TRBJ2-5	CASSESTGRVETQYF	TGTGCCAGCAGTGAGTCGACAGGCAGGGTAGAGACCCAGTACTTC
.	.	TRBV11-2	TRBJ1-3	CASSLGRPRAGGNTIYF	TGTGCCAGCAGCTTAGGAAGACCCAGGGCGGGCGGAAACACCATATATTTT
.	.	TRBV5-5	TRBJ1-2	CASSLEPPVYGYTF	TGTGCCAGCAGCTTGGAACCCCCAGTCTATGGCTACACCTTC
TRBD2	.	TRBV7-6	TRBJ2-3	CASSPLADFTDTQYF	TGTGCCAGCAGCCCCCTAGCGGATTTCACAGATACGCAGTATTTT
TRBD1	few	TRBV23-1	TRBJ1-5	CASSQAPVTGLNQPQHF	TGCGCCAGCAGTCAAGCCCCCGTGACAGGGTTAAATCAGCCCCAGCATTTT
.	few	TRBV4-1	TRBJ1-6	CASSPQGDNSPLHF	TGCGCCAGCAGCCCCCAAGGCGATAATTCACCCCTCCACTTT
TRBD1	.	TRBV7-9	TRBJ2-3	CASRPGQGTTDTQYF	TGTGCCAGCAGACCGGGACAGGGGACGACAGATACGCAGTATTTT
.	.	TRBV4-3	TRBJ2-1	CASSQGVGSPTNEQFF	TGCGCCAGCAGCCAAGGTGTGGGGTCCCCAACCAATGAGCAGTTCTTC
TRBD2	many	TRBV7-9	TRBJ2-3	CASSPRTSGDTDTQYF	TGTGCCAGCAGCCCCCGGACTAGCGGGGACACAGATACGCAGTATTTT
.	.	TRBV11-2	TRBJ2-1	CASLRDTHYNEQFF	TGTGCCAGTTTACGGGACACCCATTACAATGAGCAGTTCTTC
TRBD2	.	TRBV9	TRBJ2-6	CASSDPGGSFSGANVLTF	TGTGCCAGCAGCGACCCTGGCGGGAGTTTCTCTGGGGCCAACGTCCTGACTTTC
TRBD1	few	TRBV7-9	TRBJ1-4	CASSLSGTGVKNEKLFF	TGTGCCAGCAGCTTAAGTGGGACAGGGGTCAAGAATGAAAAACTGTTTTTT
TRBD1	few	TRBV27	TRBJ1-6	CASSLSRTGMSSYNSPLHF	TGTGCCAGCAGTTTATCCAGGACAGGGATGAGCTCCTATAATTCACCCCTCCACTTT
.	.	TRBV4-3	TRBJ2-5	CASSQASWGVGETQYF	TGCGCCAGCAGCCAAGCCTCGTGGGGGGTGGGAGAGACCCAGTACTTC
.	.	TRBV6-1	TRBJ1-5	CASSESWEASQPQHF	TGTGCCAGCAGTGAATCCTGGGAGGCGAGTCAGCCCCAGCATTTT
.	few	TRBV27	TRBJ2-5	CASSPGGRTGQETQYF	TGTGCCAGCAGTCCCGGGGGGAGGACAGGGCAAGAGACCCAGTACTTC
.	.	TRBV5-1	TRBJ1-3	CASSFDSLSGNTIYF	TGCGCCAGCAGCTTCGACAGTCTCTCTGGAAACACCATATATTTT
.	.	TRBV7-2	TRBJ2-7	CASSSQRNEQYF	TGTGCCAGCAGCTCTCAACGAAACGAGCAGTACTTC
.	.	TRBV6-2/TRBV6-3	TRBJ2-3	CASSYKVGGTQYF	TGTGCCAGCAGTTACAAAGTGGGGGGTACGCAGTATTTT
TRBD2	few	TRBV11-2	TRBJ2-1	CASRRGGAENEQFF	TGTGCCAGCAGGCGCGGGGGGGCCGAGAATGAGCAGTTCTTC
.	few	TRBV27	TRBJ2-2	CASSLILGNTGELFF	TGTGCCAGCAGTTTAATTCTGGGAAACACCGGGGAGCTGTTTTTT
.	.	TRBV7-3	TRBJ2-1	CASSPTGTSNEQFF	TGTGCCAGCAGCCCCACCGGGACTTCCAATGAGCAGTTCTTC
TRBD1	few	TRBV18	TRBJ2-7	CASSPRTGTGEQYF	TGTGCCAGCTCACCGAGGACAGGGACGGGCGAGCAGTACTTC
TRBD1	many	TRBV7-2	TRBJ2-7	CASSSQGAVYEQYF	TGTGCCAGCAGCTCGCAGGGGGCGGTCTACGAGCAGTACTTC
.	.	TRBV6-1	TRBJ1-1	CASTIRDANTEAFF	TGTGCCAGCACCATCAGGGATGCGAACACTGAAGCTTTCTTT
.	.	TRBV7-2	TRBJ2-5	CASSLVWGKETQYF	TGTGCCAGCAGCTTAGTTTGGGGAAAAGAGACCCAGTACTTC
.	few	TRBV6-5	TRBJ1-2	CASSYGQIYGYTF	TGTGCCAGCAGTTACGGGCAGATCTATGGCTACACCTTC
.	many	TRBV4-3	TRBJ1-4	CASSQGRSNEKLFF	TGCGCCAGCAGCCAAGGGAGGTCTAATGAAAAACTGTTTTTT
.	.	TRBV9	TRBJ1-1	CASSVDIRTEAFF	TGTGCCAGCAGCGTAGATATCAGGACTGAAGCTTTCTTT
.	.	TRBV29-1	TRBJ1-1	CSVAGSAEAFF	TGCAGCGTCGCGGGTTCGGCAGAAGCTTTCTTT
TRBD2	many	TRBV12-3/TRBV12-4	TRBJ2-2	CASRTSGVNTGELFF	TGTGCCAGCAGAACTAGCGGGGTTAACACCGGGGAGCTGTTTTTT
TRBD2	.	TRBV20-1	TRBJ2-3	CSAPFRELRGRADTQYF	TGCAGTGCCCCCTTCCGGGAGTTGCGGGGGAGGGCAGATACGCAGTATTTT
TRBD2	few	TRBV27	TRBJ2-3	CASSLTSGGPISTDTQYF	TGTGCCAGCAGCCTTACTAGCGGGGGACCCATAAGCACAGATACGCAGTATTTT
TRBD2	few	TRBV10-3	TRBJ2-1	CAVQRGYNNEQFF	TGTGCCGTGCAGCGGGGGTACAACAATGAGCAGTTCTTC
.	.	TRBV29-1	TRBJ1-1	CSATDVNTEAFF	TGCAGCGCAACGGACGTGAACACTGAAGCTTTCTTT
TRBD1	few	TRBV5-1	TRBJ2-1	CASSRRQGSSYNEQFF	TGCGCCAGCAGCAGACGACAGGGGAGCTCCTACAATGAGCAGTTCTTC
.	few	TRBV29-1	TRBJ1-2	CSVEIGYTF	TGCAGCGTTGAAATCGGCTACACCTTC
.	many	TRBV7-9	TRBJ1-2	CASSEQVYGYTF	TGTGCCAGCAGCGAACAAGTTTATGGCTACACCTTC
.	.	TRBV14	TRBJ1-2	CASSRGSYGYTF	TGTGCCAGCAGCCGGGGGTCATATGGCTACACCTTC
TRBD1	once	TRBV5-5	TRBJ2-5	CASSFRGPGETPYF	TGTGCCAGCAGCTTCAGGGGGCCGGGAGAGACCCCGTACTTC
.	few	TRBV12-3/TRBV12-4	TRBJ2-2	CASTSNRGPTGELFF	TGTGCCAGCACCTCGAATAGGGGCCCGACCGGGGAGCTGTTTTTT
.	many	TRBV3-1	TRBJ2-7	CASSPNRGYEQYF	TGTGCCAGCAGCCCTAACCGGGGGTACGAGCAGTACTTC
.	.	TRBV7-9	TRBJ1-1	CASSLKKGTEAFF	TGTGCCAGCAGCTTAAAGAAGGGCACTGAAGCTTTCTTT
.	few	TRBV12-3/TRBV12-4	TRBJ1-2	CASLQGNYGYTF	TGTGCCAGCTTGCAGGGGAACTATGGCTACACCTTC
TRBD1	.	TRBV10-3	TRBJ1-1	CAISGDPGQPNTEAFF	TGTGCCATCAGTGGAGATCCGGGACAGCCTAACACTGAAGCTTTCTTT
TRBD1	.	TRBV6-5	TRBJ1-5	CASSYSMGQGQPQHF	TGTGCCAGCAGTTACTCGATGGGACAGGGCCAGCCCCAGCATTTT